The present T cell receptor (beta chain) was sequenced within a study of CXCR3 chemokines and chemotherapy response in bladder cancer. Using its own MiXCR run on the PCR reads, TCRdb lists one record per CDR3 protein. The repertoire has more than 7,000 distinct CDR3 sequences, around an eighth of them found once; the top ten carry approximately 16%. The CDR3 totals 15 residues. Germline values: CDR1 ENHRY, CDR2 SYGVKD. Trimming removed 7 bases at V and 0 bases at J, with 13 bases between. This clonotype was picked up many times. The receptor was isolated from a human donor with bladder cancer that responded to neoadjuvant chemotherapy. The genes are TRBV10-3 and TRBJ1-5; no clear D gene. Specimen collection occurred from a patient whose treatment included neoadjuvant chemotherapy. This CDR3 is CAITRSPGSNQPQHF. For the CDR3, the DNA is TGTGCCATCACCCGGAGCCCCGGTAGCAATCAGCCCCAGCATTTT.